The 20 T cell receptor beta chains presented below share a single source sample, sequenced in a study of OX40 agonist ivuxolimab in advanced cancers. The assay was immunoSEQ multiplex PCR, and TCRdb's table has in-frame clones only and misses some. Of 75,000 to 100,000 clones in the sample, more than 80% were seen once. The source material was CD4+ or CD8+ T cells sorted from blood, sampled in a trial of the OX40 agonist ivuxolimab. The source of these receptors is an adult with an advanced solid tumor such as melanoma, head and neck, liver or kidney cancer.

The rearrangement uses TRBV6-5 and TRBJ2-7; 7 bases line up with TRBD2. The CDR3 is 12 amino acids. The germline V gene has CDR1 MNHEY and CDR2 SVGAGI. With V trimmed by 6 bases and J by 6 bases, 5 bases remained unmatched. CDR3 sequence: CASRKGLREQYF. As DNA, the CDR3 is TGTGCCAGCAGGAAGGGACTACGCGAGCAGTACTTC.

V gene TRBV2 combines with J gene TRBJ1-5; 8 bases align to TRBD1. CDR1 and CDR2 from the germline V gene are SNHLY and FYNNEI. The V gene end was trimmed by 9 bases and the J gene end by 4 bases; junction bases not matched to a gene: 8. This CDR3 is built from 14 residues. The CDR3 loop reads CASRQGLENQPQHF. The CDR3 DNA is TGTGCCAGTAGACAGGGGCTTGAAAATCAGCCCCAGCATTTT.

The chain uses TRBV15 and TRBJ1-6; D not resolved. The CDR3 consists of 15 residues. The germline V gene encodes CDR1 LNHNV and CDR2 YYDKDF (reference sequence). Trimming took 0 bases from V and 5 from J, leaving 8 bases between them. CDR3 sequence reads: CATSRELGNNSPLHF. The CDR3 DNA sequence: TGTGCCACCAGCAGAGAATTGGGAAATAATTCACCCCTCCACTTT.

This clone was seen just once. This chain joins TRBV29-1 and TRBJ2-5; D might be TRBD2 (6 bases). CDR3 size: 12 residues. Germline V CDR1 and CDR2: SQVTM, ANQGSEA. The V and J ends lost 5 bases and 5 bases respectively, with 12 bases between them. The CDR3 coding sequence is TGCAGCGTTCGGGAGACATTGGAGACCCAGTACTTC. It encodes CSVRETLETQYF.

The V and J genes are TRBV2 and TRBJ1-5; D unclear. The V end lost 5 bases, the J end lost 3 bases, and 11 bases lay between the germline ends. The length of the CDR3 is 14 residues. Germline V gives CDR1 SNHLY, CDR2 FYNNEI. The CDR3 reads CASSFDGDNQPQHF. Written as DNA, the CDR3 is TGTGCCAGCAGTTTCGACGGCGACAATCAGCCCCAGCATTTT.

The genes are TRBV19 and TRBJ2-2; 11 nucleotides match TRBD2. The CDR3 consists of 18 residues. Germline CDR1 is LNHDA and CDR2 is SQIVND (reference sequence). The V gene end was trimmed by 3 bases and the J gene end by 6 bases; junction bases not matched to a gene: 12. CDR3 coding DNA: TGTGCCAGTAGTATCCTGCCCCTAGCGGGGGGCCCACCCGGGGAGCTGTTTTTT. Its protein product is CASSILPLAGGPPGELFF.

The chain carries TRBV5-4 and TRBJ2-3, with 10 bases identical to TRBD2. Per the germline V gene, CDR1 is SGHNT and CDR2 is YYREEE (reference sequence). The CDR3 sequence is 16 residues long. J gave up 5 bases and V 4 bases, and 10 bases lay outside the gene matches. CDR3 sequence (DNA): TGTGCCAGCAGCAAGCCTAGCGGGGGCCCGGGAGATACGCAGTATTTT. Translation gives CASSKPSGGPGDTQYF.

The table lists this clone with a count of one. This chain connects TRBV7-2 to TRBJ2-3; D might be TRBD2 (5 bases). There are 15 residues in the CDR3. CDR1 and CDR2 (germline): SGHTA, FQGNSA. With 2 bases removed from V and 2 bases from J, the gap between germline ends came to 11 bases. The chain's CDR3 is CASSLTRATTDTQYF. The CDR3 DNA reads as TGTGCCAGCAGCTTAACGCGGGCCACCACAGATACGCAGTATTTT. Using reference TRBV7-2 and TRBJ2-3 for the parts outside the CDR3, the full variable domain is GAGVSQSPSNKVTEKGKDVELRCDPISGHTALYWYRQSLGQGLEFLIYFQGNSAPDKSGLPSDRFSAERTGGSVSTLTIQRTQQEDSAVYLCASSLTRATTDTQYFGPGTRLTVL.

The chain has TRBV5-4 and TRBJ1-1, with D perhaps TRBD1 (6 bases). The length of the CDR3 is 14 residues. Looked up from germline, CDR1 is SGHNT and CDR2 is YYREEE (reference sequence). V lost 0 bases and J lost 7, with 13 bases in between. CDR3 nucleotides: TGTGCCAGCAGCTTGGAGGGGGGCGTAAATGAAGCTTTCTTT. It codes for CASSLEGGVNEAFF.

Only a few counts were recorded for this clone. The chain uses TRBV5-1 and TRBJ1-4; 8 bases line up with TRBD1. The V gene end was trimmed by 3 bases and the J gene end by 13 bases; junction bases not matched to a gene: 17. The CDR3 covers 16 residues. Germline V gives CDR1 SGHRS, CDR2 YFSETQ. The CDR3 region is CASSSGDRLEGGRLFF. Here the CDR3 DNA reads TGCGCCAGCAGCTCTGGGGACAGGCTAGAAGGGGGAAGACTGTTTTTT.

V is TRBV19 and J is TRBJ1-2; TRBD1 matches at 10 bases. V shed 5 bases, J shed 1 base, and the junction held 4 bases outside the gene matches. Germline V CDR1 and CDR2: LNHDA, SQIVND (reference sequence). The CDR3 is 15 residues long. CDR3 residues: CASSPRTGGNYGYTF. The CDR3 bases are TGTGCCAGTAGTCCACGGACAGGGGGTAACTATGGCTACACCTTC.

This chain joins TRBV7-9 and TRBJ2-7, with 7 bases identical to TRBD2. Germline-derived CDR1 and CDR2 are SEHNR and FQNEAQ (reference sequence). With 5 bases clipped from V and 6 bases from J, the junction kept 7 bases outside the gene matches. The CDR3 sequence is 13 residues long. CDR3 amino acids: CASSNQAGAEQYF. DNA of the CDR3: TGTGCCAGCAGCAACCAGGCGGGAGCCGAGCAGTACTTC.

The V gene is TRBV27, the J gene TRBJ2-3; D remains ambiguous. There are 11 residues in the CDR3. Trimming left V 3 bases short and J 6 bases short, with 4 bases between. Per germline, CDR1 MNHEY and CDR2 SMNVEV (reference sequence). The CDR3 loop is CASSFADTQYF. DNA for the CDR3: TGTGCCAGCAGTTTCGCTGATACGCAGTATTTT.

The chain couples TRBV5-4 to TRBJ1-5; tentatively, D is TRBD1 (6 bases). The germline V gene encodes CDR1 SGHNT and CDR2 YYREEE (reference sequence). This CDR3 is 14 amino acids long. Trimming cost V 4 bases and J 7 bases, with 15 bases left between them. CDR3 residues: CASSLPGDGQPQHF. The CDR3 coding sequence is TGTGCCAGCAGCCTCCCAGGGGATGGACAGCCCCAGCATTTT. Based on the CDR3 plus reference TRBV5-4 and TRBJ1-5, the full variable domain is ETGVTQSPTHLIKTRGQQVTLRCSSQSGHNTVSWYQQALGQGPQFIFQYYREEENGRGNFPPRFSGLQFPNYSSELNVNALELDDSALYLCASSLPGDGQPQHFGDGTRLSIL.

The rearrangement links TRBV11-3 to TRBJ2-2; D unclear. V was pared by 1 base and J by 6 bases, with 6 bases between. The germline CDR1 and CDR2 sequences are SGHNT and YENEEA. This CDR3 is 13 amino acids long. The CDR3 nucleotides are TGTGCCAGCAGCTTAGTGCCGGCCGGGGAGCTGTTTTTT. Protein product: CASSLVPAGELFF.

The chain employs TRBV6-1 and TRBJ1-1; 11 bases line up with TRBD1. V shed 6 bases, J shed 4 bases, and the junction held 7 bases outside the gene matches. Germline V lookup: CDR1 MNHNS, CDR2 SASEGT. The CDR3 runs 15 residues. The CDR3 sequence: CASRGQGALGTEAFF. The CDR3 DNA reads as TGTGCCAGCAGAGGACAGGGGGCTTTAGGCACTGAAGCTTTCTTT.

The table lists this clone with a count of one. The chain combines TRBV4-2 with TRBJ1-1; TRBD1 agrees at 8 bases. CDR3 length: 15 residues. CDR1 is LGHNA, CDR2 YNFKEQ, per germline. V shed 7 bases, J shed 1 base, and the junction held 8 bases outside the gene matches. CDR3 bases: TGTGCCAGCAACACCGGGACAGGCCGGAACACTGAAGCTTTCTTT. This translates into CASNTGTGRNTEAFF.

This clone appeared once. Mismatch with germline at one junction end may stem from a read error. This chain uses TRBV5-4 with TRBJ1-1, with no clear D. CDR3 length equals 13 residues. From germline, CDR1 is SGHNT and CDR2 YYREEE (reference sequence). In DNA form, the CDR3 reads TGCGCCAGCAGCCAAGATCAGGCCACTGAAGCTTTCTTT. The encoded protein is CASSQDQATEAFF. The full variable domain, in which reference TRBV5-4 and TRBJ1-1 provide the parts outside the CDR3, is ETGVTQSPTHLIKTRGQQVTLRCSSQSGHNTVSWYQQALGQGPQFIFQYYREEENGRGNFPPRFSGLQFPNYSSELNVNALELDDSALYLCASSQDQATEAFFGQGTRLTVV.

CDR3 loop: CASSLRGQAYQETQYF. CDR3 DNA: TGTGCCAGCAGCTTAAGGGGACAGGCCTACCAAGAGACCCAGTACTTC. V usage is TRBV7-9 and J usage is TRBJ2-5; TRBD1 matches 8 bases. Germline CDR1 and CDR2: SEHNR and FQNEAQ (reference sequence). Trimming removed 2 bases from V and 0 bases from J; junction bases left unmatched: 5. The CDR3 loop spans 16 amino acids.

This clone was seen more than once but under ten times. CDR3 in DNA: TGCGCCAGCAGCTTCTCCGGGAACGGAAACACCATATATTTT. This codes for CASSFSGNGNTIYF. The chain is built from TRBV5-1 and TRBJ1-3; no reliable D call. Germline CDR1 SGHRS, CDR2 YFSETQ. The V end lost 2 bases, the J end lost 4 bases, and 10 bases lay between the germline ends. The CDR3 spans 14 residues.